The 8 T cell receptor beta chains given below trace back to one sample, sequenced in a study of read filtering for tumor transcriptome and immune sequencing. The library was built from about 400 ng RNA with molecular barcoded adaptors for alpha/delta and beta/gamma chains. Using its own MiXCR run on the reads, TCRdb lists one record per CDR3 protein. This sample yields under 30,000 distinct CDR3 sequences, of which 22% are seen a single time; 40% to 55% belongs to the top ten. Specimen: a population of CD138-negative cells sorted from bone marrow. Receptor source: a donor aged 40 or older with multiple myeloma.

This clonotype has just a few counts. This chain joins TRBV7-9 and TRBJ2-5; D might be TRBD1 (5 bases). The CDR3 is 16 amino acids. Germline lookup yields CDR1 SEHNR and CDR2 FQNEAQ (reference sequence). With 1 base removed from V and 3 bases from J, the gap between germline ends came to 15 bases. Written as DNA, the CDR3 is TGTGCCAGCAGCTTAGAATTTTCCGCGACAGAAGAGACCCAGTACTTC. The encoded protein is CASSLEFSATEETQYF.

This clonotype was recorded many times. This chain links TRBV28 with TRBJ1-2; 8 bases match TRBD1. The length of the CDR3 is 15 residues. The V and J ends lost 5 bases and 8 bases, in that order; junction bases with no gene match: 13. Germline loops: CDR1 MDHEN, CDR2 SYDVKM. CDR3 residues: CASSTSRTGMEGYTF. The DNA for the CDR3 is TGTGCCAGCAGTACCTCCCGGACAGGGATGGAAGGCTACACCTTC.

This clonotype was picked up many times. The rearrangement links TRBV14 to TRBJ2-2, with 9 positions matching TRBD1. The CDR3 spans 17 residues. Trimming cost V 3 bases and J 7 bases; bases outside gene matches: 12. In germline, CDR1 is SGHDN, CDR2 FVKESK. The CDR3 DNA is TGTGCCAGCAGCCAGCTTCCGGGACAGGGAAAAGGCGGGGAGCTGTTTTTT. Encoded protein: CASSQLPGQGKGGELFF. Together with reference TRBV14 and TRBJ2-2, the CDR3 gives the full variable domain: EAGVTQFPSHSVIEKGQTVTLRCDPISGHDNLYWYRRVMGKEIKFLLHFVKESKQDESGMPNNRFLAERTGGTYSTLKVQPAELEDSGVYFCASSQLPGQGKGGELFFGEGSRLTVL.

This clonotype was seen at least ten times. The chain carries TRBV19 and TRBJ1-1, with D uncertain. This CDR3 has 12 amino acids. With 4 bases removed from V and 3 bases from J, the gap between germline ends came to 6 bases. Per germline, CDR1 LNHDA and CDR2 SQIVND (reference sequence). CDR3 loop: CASSTAYTEAFF. The CDR3 DNA follows: TGTGCCAGTAGTACAGCATACACTGAAGCTTTCTTT.

The chain is built from TRBV10-3 and TRBJ1-5; 8 nucleotides match TRBD1. Germline CDR1 reads ENHRY; CDR2 reads SYGVKD. Trimming removed 6 bases from V and 2 bases from J; junction bases left unmatched: 3. This CDR3 is 14 amino acids long. The CDR3 here is CAISPGQGNQPQHF. The CDR3 DNA reads TGTGCCATCAGCCCGGGACAGGGCAATCAGCCCCAGCATTTT.

This clonotype showed up just a few times. The rearrangement links TRBV7-2 to TRBJ2-2; 7 bases are a match to TRBD1. In germline, CDR1 is SGHTA, CDR2 FQGNSA. The CDR3 has 16 residues. The ends lost 5 bases at V and 1 base at J; junction bases unmatched: 7. The CDR3 DNA reads TGTGCCAGCAGCGACACAAGACAGGGGAACACCGGGGAGCTGTTTTTT. Translation gives CASSDTRQGNTGELFF.

Note on this clonotype: This may be a read error: a much more frequent sequence differs by one nucleotide. V is TRBV7-2 and J is TRBJ2-1; no clear D gene. With 6 bases removed from V and 9 bases from J, the gap between germline ends came to 12 bases. The CDR3 length is 12 residues. Germline V lookup: CDR1 SGHTA, CDR2 FQGNSA. The CDR3 loop reads CASRPHIGEQFF. DNA for the CDR3: TGTGCCAGCAGACCCCACATCGGTGAGCAGTTCTTC.

As regards this clonotype: This may stem from a read error, because a much larger clone lies one nucleotide away. This chain links TRBV4-1 with TRBJ2-2, with D possibly called TRBD1 or TRBD2 (5 bases each). V lost 1 base and J lost 6, with 6 bases in between. This CDR3 is built from 13 residues. Germline CDR1 reads MGHRA; CDR2 reads YSYEKL. CDR3 amino acids: CASSQAGPGELFF. DNA for the CDR3: TGCGCCAGCAGCCAAGCGGGACCCGGGGAGCTGTTTTTT.